The rows below give T cell receptor beta chains drawn from one sample of a study of blood T cell repertoires in COVID-19. The data were produced by immunoSEQ multiplex PCR, yet TCRdb's version contains in-frame clones alone and is incomplete. In the table there are 280,000 or so clones, approximately 88% of which are singletons. Specimen: peripheral blood. All receptors derive from a man aged 18 to 30 with active or convalescent COVID-19. The CDR3 runs from the conserved cysteine through the conserved F or W. A D gene is named only where the DNA matches it firmly. Clone size is not always given. Where it is, it says once, few, many or a class for expanded clones.

size	length	V	D	J	CDR3	DNA
.	12	TRBV7-9	TRBD2	TRBJ2-1	CASSLVAGGQFF	TGTGCCAGCAGCTTAGTAGCGGGGGGGCAGTTCTTC
.	16	TRBV5-1	.	TRBJ1-6	CASSLDGAGGNSPLHF	TGCGCCAGCAGCTTGGATGGGGCAGGTGGTAATTCACCCCTCCACTTT
.	16	TRBV7-9	TRBD2	TRBJ2-7	CASSLAISGGPYEQYF	TGTGCCAGCAGCTTAGCGATCAGCGGGGGGCCCTACGAGCAGTACTTC
.	16	TRBV4-1	TRBD2	TRBJ2-1	CASSYASGDSYNEQFF	TGCGCCAGCAGCTATGCTAGCGGGGACTCCTACAATGAGCAGTTCTTC
.	15	TRBV9	TRBD1	TRBJ1-4	CASSVEGQGNEKLFF	TGTGCCAGCAGCGTAGAGGGACAGGGGAATGAAAAACTGTTTTTT
.	18	TRBV10-3	.	TRBJ1-4	CAISELWDTEATNEKLFF	TGTGCCATCAGTGAGCTCTGGGACACAGAAGCAACTAATGAAAAACTGTTTTTT
.	13	TRBV28	TRBD1	TRBJ1-1	CASSWTGGTEAFF	TGTGCCAGCAGTTGGACAGGGGGCACTGAAGCTTTCTTT
.	14	TRBV6-5	.	TRBJ2-7	CASSYTTGAYEQYF	TGTGCCAGCAGTTACACGACTGGCGCCTACGAGCAGTACTTC
.	18	TRBV19	TRBD1	TRBJ1-5	CASSATQGQGASNQPQHF	TGTGCCAGTAGCGCCACGCAAGGACAGGGGGCTTCAAATCAGCCCCAGCATTTT
.	17	TRBV5-1	TRBD2	TRBJ2-1	CASSNPGLADLPNEQFF	TGCGCCAGCAGCAACCCTGGACTAGCGGACCTTCCCAATGAGCAGTTCTTC
once	13	TRBV6-5	TRBD2	TRBJ2-2	CASSSGGTGELFF	TGTGCCAGCAGTTCGGGGGGGACCGGGGAGCTGTTTTTT
.	14	TRBV19	.	TRBJ1-5	CASSEADSNQPQHF	TGTGCCAGTAGTGAGGCGGATAGCAATCAGCCCCAGCATTTT
many	14	TRBV6-4	.	TRBJ2-1	CASSDSSSYNEQFF	TGTGCCAGCAGTGACTCTAGCTCCTACAATGAGCAGTTCTTC
.	16	TRBV7-6	.	TRBJ2-7	CASSLGLSSQTYEQYF	TGTGCCAGCAGCTTAGGGTTGTCCTCTCAAACTTACGAGCAGTACTTC
.	18	TRBV7-9	.	TRBJ2-1	CASSLGLKTGRAYNEQFF	TGTGCCAGCAGCTTAGGCCTAAAGACAGGACGAGCATACAATGAGCAGTTCTTC
.	12	TRBV11-2	.	TRBJ1-2	CASSPRAYGYTF	TGTGCCAGCAGCCCGCGGGCCTATGGCTACACCTTC
.	12	TRBV5-1	.	TRBJ2-2	CASSPDSVGSFF	TGCGCCAGCAGCCCGGACTCCGTAGGTTCGTTTTTT
.	15	TRBV23-1	.	TRBJ2-7	CASKGDRVSSYEQYF	TGCGCCAGCAAAGGGGATCGAGTTAGCTCCTACGAGCAGTACTTC
.	14	TRBV15	.	TRBJ1-1	CATSSPTGNTEAFF	TGTGCCACCAGCAGTCCCACAGGGAATACTGAAGCTTTCTTT
few	17	TRBV19	.	TRBJ1-3	CASSITFSGEPGNTIYF	TGTGCCAGTAGTATAACTTTCTCAGGGGAGCCTGGAAACACCATATATTTT
few	12	TRBV12-3/TRBV12-4	.	TRBJ2-2	CASSPGQRELFF	TGTGCCAGCAGTCCAGGACAGAGGGAGCTGTTTTTT
.	16	TRBV27	TRBD2	TRBJ2-7	CASRLRVAGGAYEQYF	TGTGCCAGCAGACTTCGAGTAGCGGGGGGAGCCTACGAGCAGTACTTC
.	12	TRBV5-4	.	TRBJ2-2	CASSLDSGELFF	TGTGCCAGCAGCCTGGACAGCGGGGAGCTGTTTTTT
.	15	TRBV2	.	TRBJ1-6	CASSVRSSYNSPLHF	TGTGCCAGCAGTGTACGGAGCTCCTATAATTCACCCCTCCACTTT
once	15	TRBV19	.	TRBJ1-4	CASSIDPLANEKLFF	TGTGCCAGTAGTATAGATCCGTTGGCCAATGAAAAACTGTTTTTT
.	15	TRBV6-5	TRBD1	TRBJ1-2	CASTQGPTGLHGYTF	TGTGCCAGCACCCAAGGTCCGACAGGGCTCCATGGCTACACCTTC
.	12	TRBV5-6	.	TRBJ1-2	CASSPGIYGYTF	TGTGCCAGCAGTCCAGGGATCTATGGCTACACCTTC
.	14	TRBV2	.	TRBJ1-5	CASTLGSGNQPQHF	TGTGCCAGCACTTTAGGCTCAGGGAATCAGCCCCAGCATTTT
.	15	TRBV10-3	TRBD2	TRBJ2-1	CAVRTSGGAYNEQFF	TGTGCCGTACGGACTAGCGGGGGGGCCTACAATGAGCAGTTCTTC
.	16	TRBV7-2	TRBD1	TRBJ1-2	CASSLVGSGTGYGYTF	TGTGCCAGCAGCTTAGTAGGAAGTGGGACAGGCTATGGCTACACCTTC
.	13	TRBV4-3	TRBD1	TRBJ1-5	CASSPGTGWPQHF	TGCGCCAGCAGCCCCGGGACAGGGTGGCCCCAGCATTTT
.	14	TRBV5-6	.	TRBJ2-7	CASSLSGRGYEQYF	TGTGCCAGCAGCTTGTCCGGCAGGGGCTACGAGCAGTACTTC
.	15	TRBV3-1/TRBV3-2	TRBD1	TRBJ1-4	CASSQAGTGSEKLFF	TGTGCCAGCAGCCAGGCCGGGACAGGGAGTGAAAAACTGTTTTTT
.	16	TRBV3-1/TRBV3-2	.	TRBJ2-4	CASSQEGVGTKNIQYF	TGTGCCAGCAGCCAAGAAGGGGTGGGGACCAAAAACATTCAGTACTTC
.	16	TRBV4-3	TRBD1	TRBJ1-2	CASSQATGTGIYGYTF	TGCGCCAGCAGCCAAGCAACCGGGACAGGCATCTATGGCTACACCTTC
once	19	TRBV7-8	TRBD1	TRBJ1-2	CASSPRRPGQGFDGYGYTF	TGTGCCAGCAGCCCTAGGAGGCCGGGACAGGGTTTCGATGGCTATGGCTACACCTTC
.	16	TRBV7-2	TRBD1	TRBJ2-5	CASSLAHTGGMKTQYF	TGTGCCAGCAGCTTAGCGCATACAGGGGGCATGAAGACCCAGTACTTC
.	16	TRBV21-1	.	TRBJ2-7	CASSKSGGDSPYEQYF	TGTGCCAGCAGCAAATCCGGCGGGGACAGCCCCTACGAGCAGTACTTC
.	15	TRBV19	.	TRBJ2-7	CASSIGMDGVYEQYF	TGTGCCAGTAGTATCGGAATGGACGGGGTCTACGAGCAGTACTTC
.	14	TRBV27	TRBD1	TRBJ2-7	CASSGDRAAYEQYF	TGTGCCAGCAGTGGGGACAGGGCGGCCTACGAGCAGTACTTC
.	17	TRBV24-1	.	TRBJ1-2	CATSARQTGYPNYGYTF	TGTGCCACCAGTGCTCGCCAGACTGGATACCCTAACTATGGCTACACCTTC
.	17	TRBV11-2	TRBD1	TRBJ1-1	CASSARRGLTKNTEAFF	TGTGCCAGCAGCGCTCGCAGGGGGCTAACCAAGAACACTGAAGCTTTCTTT
.	16	TRBV18	TRBD1	TRBJ1-4	CASSPGTGFYNEKLFF	TGTGCCAGCTCACCCGGGACAGGGTTTTATAATGAAAAACTGTTTTTT
.	15	TRBV4-2	.	TRBJ2-7	CASSQEGRGSYEQYF	TGTGCCAGCAGCCAAGAGGGCAGGGGCTCCTACGAGCAGTACTTC
.	14	TRBV2	.	TRBJ2-2	CASRNEPNTGELFF	TGTGCCAGCAGAAACGAGCCCAACACCGGGGAGCTGTTTTTT
.	16	TRBV24-1	.	TRBJ1-5	CATSAGVAHGNQPQHF	TGTGCCACCAGTGCCGGGGTCGCACACGGCAATCAGCCCCAGCATTTT
.	14	TRBV6-6	TRBD1	TRBJ1-2	CASSYGDRGGGYTF	TGTGCCAGCAGTTACGGGGACAGGGGGGGTGGCTACACCTTC
once	15	TRBV6-2/TRBV6-3	.	TRBJ1-1	CASSKQGRSHTEAFF	TGTGCCAGCAGTAAACAGGGAAGGTCGCACACTGAAGCTTTCTTT
.	13	TRBV29-1	TRBD1	TRBJ2-7	CSVPGTGVGEQYF	TGCAGCGTTCCCGGGACAGGGGTAGGCGAGCAGTACTTC
.	14	TRBV20-1	.	TRBJ2-2	CSASQGGNTGELFF	TGCAGTGCTAGTCAGGGGGGAAACACCGGGGAGCTGTTTTTT
.	14	TRBV7-3	.	TRBJ2-3	CASSLTDISDTQYF	TGTGCCAGCAGCTTAACCGACATCTCAGATACGCAGTATTTT
.	13	TRBV5-1	.	TRBJ1-5	CASSSRTGQPQHF	TGCGCCAGCAGCTCTCGCACTGGTCAGCCCCAGCATTTT
.	18	TRBV19	TRBD2	TRBJ2-4	CASSMRGKVAGRQNIQYF	TGTGCCAGTAGTATGAGGGGTAAGGTAGCGGGGCGTCAAAACATTCAGTACTTC
.	17	TRBV3-1/TRBV3-2	.	TRBJ2-5	CASSQDEIRRGQETQYF	TGTGCCAGCAGCCAAGATGAGATCCGCAGAGGCCAAGAGACCCAGTACTTC
.	15	TRBV7-8	.	TRBJ2-5	CASSPVEELQETQYF	TGTGCCAGCAGCCCCGTAGAAGAGCTACAAGAGACCCAGTACTTC
.	17	TRBV12-5	.	TRBJ2-7	CASGLALQGPLSYEQYF	TGTGCTAGTGGTTTGGCGCTCCAGGGGCCCCTTTCCTACGAGCAGTACTTC
.	13	TRBV6-5	.	TRBJ1-2	CASSKTGFYGYTF	TGTGCCAGCAGTAAAACAGGGTTCTATGGCTACACCTTC
.	13	TRBV6-1	TRBD1	TRBJ2-1	CASSEARQGKQFF	TGTGCCAGCAGTGAAGCGCGACAGGGTAAGCAGTTCTTC